This T cell receptor beta chain was captured by sequencing in a study of cytomegalovirus exposure and HLA in healthy donors. Unmatched junction bases numbered 7, after V lost 2 bases and J lost 8 bases. The CDR3 totals 16 residues. Germline V CDR1 and CDR2: LNHDA, SQIVND (reference sequence). Both 60 Vbeta primers and 13 Jbeta primers went into the PCR. Libraries were prepared by immunoSEQ multiplex PCR; TCRdb keeps only in-frame clonotypes and omits some of them. The table lists roughly 150,000 clones, more than 60% of them singletons, with less than 11% in the top ten. The source of this sequence is a man aged 25-45 years in good health and CMV-seropositive. The specimen sequenced was PBMCs. This chain joins TRBV19 and TRBJ2-1; 12 bases agree with TRBD2. CDR3 in amino acids: CASSISRLAGVHEQFF. The CDR3 DNA reads as TGTGCCAGTAGTATAAGCCGACTAGCGGGAGTCCATGAGCAGTTCTTC.